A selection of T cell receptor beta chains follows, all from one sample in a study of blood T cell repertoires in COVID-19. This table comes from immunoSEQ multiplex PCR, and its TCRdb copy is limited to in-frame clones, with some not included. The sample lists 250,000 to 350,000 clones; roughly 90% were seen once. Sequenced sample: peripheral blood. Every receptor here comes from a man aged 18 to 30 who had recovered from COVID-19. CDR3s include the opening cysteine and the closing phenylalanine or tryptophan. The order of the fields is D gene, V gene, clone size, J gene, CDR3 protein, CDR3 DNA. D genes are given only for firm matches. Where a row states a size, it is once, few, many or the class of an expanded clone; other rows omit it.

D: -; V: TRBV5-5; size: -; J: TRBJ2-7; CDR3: CASSSAGGGPYEQYF; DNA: TGTGCCAGCAGCTCGGCCGGTGGGGGCCCCTACGAGCAGTACTTC
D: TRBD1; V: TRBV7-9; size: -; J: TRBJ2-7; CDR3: CASSLAGGDEQYF; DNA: TGTGCCAGCAGCTTAGCAGGGGGCGACGAGCAGTACTTC
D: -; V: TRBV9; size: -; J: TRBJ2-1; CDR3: CASSVPRMIADLYNEQFF; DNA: TGTGCCAGCAGCGTACCTAGGATGATAGCGGACCTCTACAATGAGCAGTTCTTC
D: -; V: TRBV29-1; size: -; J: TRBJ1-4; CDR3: CSAYREPNEKLFF; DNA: TGCAGCGCCTACAGGGAGCCCAATGAAAAACTGTTTTTT
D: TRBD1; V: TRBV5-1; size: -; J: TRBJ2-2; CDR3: CASSQTGVETGELFF; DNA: TGCGCCAGCAGCCAAACAGGGGTTGAGACCGGGGAGCTGTTTTTT
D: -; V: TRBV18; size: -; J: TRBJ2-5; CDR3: CASSPPPQQTQYF; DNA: TGTGCCAGCTCACCACCGCCACAGCAGACCCAGTACTTC
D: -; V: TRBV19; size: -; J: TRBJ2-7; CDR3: CASSVIPSYEQYF; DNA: TGTGCCAGTAGTGTAATCCCTTCCTACGAGCAGTACTTC
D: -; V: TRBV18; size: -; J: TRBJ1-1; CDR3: CASSPNRIWENTEAFF; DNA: TGTGCCAGCTCACCAAACAGGATTTGGGAGAACACTGAAGCTTTCTTT
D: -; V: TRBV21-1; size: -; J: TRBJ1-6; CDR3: CASSKERDRGPNSPLHF; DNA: TGTGCCAGCAGCAAAGAGAGGGACAGGGGGCCGAATTCACCCCTCCACTTT
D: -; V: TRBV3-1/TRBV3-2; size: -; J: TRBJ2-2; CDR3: CASSRQGYGELFF; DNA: TGTGCCAGCAGCCGGCAGGGATACGGGGAGCTGTTTTTT
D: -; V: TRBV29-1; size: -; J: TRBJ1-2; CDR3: CSVGEANYGYTF; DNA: TGCAGCGTAGGTGAGGCTAACTATGGCTACACCTTC
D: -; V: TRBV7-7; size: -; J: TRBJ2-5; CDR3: CASSPSGAKETQYF; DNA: TGTGCTAGCAGCCCCAGCGGTGCTAAAGAGACCCAGTACTTC
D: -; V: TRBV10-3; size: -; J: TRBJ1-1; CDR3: CAISESLEPDNTEAFF; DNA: TGTGCCATCAGTGAGTCGCTAGAGCCTGACAACACTGAAGCTTTCTTT
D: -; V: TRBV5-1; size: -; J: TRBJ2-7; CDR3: CASSLMAVSSYEQYF; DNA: TGCGCCAGCAGCTTGATGGCGGTAAGCTCCTACGAGCAGTACTTC
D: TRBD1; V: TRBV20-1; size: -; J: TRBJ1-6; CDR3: CSASRQGAEALHF; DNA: TGCAGTGCTAGTCGACAGGGGGCCGAAGCCCTCCACTTT
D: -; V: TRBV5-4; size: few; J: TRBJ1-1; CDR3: CASSLDRNTEAFF; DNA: TGTGCCAGCAGCTTGGACAGGAACACTGAAGCTTTCTTT
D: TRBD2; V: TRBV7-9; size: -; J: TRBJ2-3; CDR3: CASSPSGGSTDTQYF; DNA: TGTGCCAGCAGCCCGTCGGGGGGAAGCACAGATACGCAGTATTTT
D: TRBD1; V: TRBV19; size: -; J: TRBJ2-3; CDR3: CASSIDLAGQGITDTQYF; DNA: TGTGCCAGTAGTATAGATTTGGCCGGACAGGGAATCACAGATACGCAGTATTTT
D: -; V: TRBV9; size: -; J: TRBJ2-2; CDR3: CASSGRVTGELFF; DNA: TGTGCCAGCAGCGGCAGGGTCACCGGGGAGCTGTTTTTT
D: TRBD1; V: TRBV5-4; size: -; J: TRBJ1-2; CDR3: CASSLARGTAYGYTF; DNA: TGTGCCAGCAGCTTGGCCCGCGGGACAGCATATGGCTACACCTTC
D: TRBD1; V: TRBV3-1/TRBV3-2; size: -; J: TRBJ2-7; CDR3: CASSQEWTGSTGQYF; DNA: TGTGCCAGCAGCCAAGAATGGACAGGCTCTACTGGGCAGTACTTC
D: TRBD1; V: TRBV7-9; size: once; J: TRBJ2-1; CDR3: CASSHSGTVNSYNEQFF; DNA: TGTGCCAGCAGCCACTCCGGGACAGTTAATTCCTACAATGAGCAGTTCTTC
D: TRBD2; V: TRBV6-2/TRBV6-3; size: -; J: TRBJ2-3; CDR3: CASSLTSALPYF; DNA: TGTGCCAGCAGCCTTACTAGCGCCCTTCCGTATTTT
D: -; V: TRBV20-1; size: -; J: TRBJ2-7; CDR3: CSASALASNYEQYF; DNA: TGCAGTGCTAGTGCGCTAGCGTCGAACTACGAGCAGTACTTC
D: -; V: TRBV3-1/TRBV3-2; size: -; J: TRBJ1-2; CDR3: CASSQDTGSNGYTF; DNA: TGTGCCAGCAGCCAAGACACAGGATCAAATGGCTACACCTTC
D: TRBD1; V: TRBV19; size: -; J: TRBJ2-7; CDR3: CASSRDSLSYEQYF; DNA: TGTGCCAGTAGTAGGGACAGCCTCTCCTACGAGCAGTACTTC
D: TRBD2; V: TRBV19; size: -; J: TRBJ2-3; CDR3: CASSIASGVTDTQYF; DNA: TGTGCCAGTAGTATCGCTAGCGGGGTCACAGATACGCAGTATTTT
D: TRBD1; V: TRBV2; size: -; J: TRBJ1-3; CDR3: CASSTGGTGWNTIYF; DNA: TGTGCCAGCAGCACAGGGGGAACGGGGTGGAACACCATATATTTT
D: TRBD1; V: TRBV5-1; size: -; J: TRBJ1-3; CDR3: CASSDRGPGNTIYF; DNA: TGCGCCAGCAGCGACAGGGGGCCTGGAAACACCATATATTTT
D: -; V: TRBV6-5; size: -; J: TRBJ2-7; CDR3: CASRKQVPNSYEQYF; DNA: TGTGCCAGCAGAAAGCAGGTCCCCAACTCCTACGAGCAGTACTTC
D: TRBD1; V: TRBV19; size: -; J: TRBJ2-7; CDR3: CASSPQGATYEQYF; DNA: TGTGCCAGTAGTCCCCAGGGGGCTACGTACGAGCAGTACTTC
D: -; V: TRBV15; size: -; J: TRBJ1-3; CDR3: CATSSTHGVAGNTIYF; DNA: TGTGCCACCAGCAGTACCCACGGAGTGGCTGGAAACACCATATATTTT
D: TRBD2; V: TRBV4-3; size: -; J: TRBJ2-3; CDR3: CASSQAGLAGIDTQYF; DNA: TGCGCCAGCAGCCAAGCGGGACTAGCGGGGATCGATACGCAGTATTTT
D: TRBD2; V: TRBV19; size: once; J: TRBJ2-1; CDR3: CASSLPTSGAYNERFF; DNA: TGTGCCAGTAGTCTCCCGACTAGCGGGGCCTACAATGAGCGGTTCTTC
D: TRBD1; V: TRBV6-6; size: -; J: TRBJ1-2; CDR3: CASSTDRVRYGYTF; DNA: TGTGCCAGCAGTACGGACAGGGTACGGTATGGCTACACCTTC
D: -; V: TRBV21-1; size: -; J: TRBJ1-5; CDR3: CASSNGDTLGSNQPQHF; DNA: TGTGCCAGCAGCAATGGGGACACCCTGGGCAGCAATCAGCCCCAGCATTTT
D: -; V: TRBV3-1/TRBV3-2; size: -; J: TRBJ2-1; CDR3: CASSMTFLGGQDYNEQFF; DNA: TGTGCCAGCAGCATGACGTTTTTAGGGGGACAAGACTACAATGAGCAGTTCTTC
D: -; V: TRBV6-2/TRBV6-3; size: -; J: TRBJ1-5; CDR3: CASSYSQSNQPQHF; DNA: TGTGCCAGCAGTTACAGTCAGAGCAATCAGCCCCAGCATTTT
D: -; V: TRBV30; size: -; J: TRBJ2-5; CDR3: CAWSLGTQYF; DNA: TGTGCCTGGAGCCTAGGGACCCAGTACTTC
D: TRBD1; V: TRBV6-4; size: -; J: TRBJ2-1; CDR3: CASSAQPGQGSNEQFF; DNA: TGTGCCAGCAGTGCCCAACCGGGACAGGGTTCCAATGAGCAGTTCTTC
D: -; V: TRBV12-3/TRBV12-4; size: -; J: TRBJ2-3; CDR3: CASSTTRADTQYF; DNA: TGTGCCAGCAGCACGACTAGAGCAGATACGCAGTATTTT
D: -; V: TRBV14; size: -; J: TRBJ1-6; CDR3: CASSQDRTINSPLHF; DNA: TGTGCCAGCAGCCAAGACAGGACTATTAATTCACCCCTCCACTTT
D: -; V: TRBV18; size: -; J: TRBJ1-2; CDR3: CASSPRLDGYTF; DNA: TGTGCCAGCTCCCCTCGTCTTGATGGCTACACCTTC
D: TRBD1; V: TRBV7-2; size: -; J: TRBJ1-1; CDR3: CASSLVGVGQGYAEAFF; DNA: TGTGCCAGCAGCTTAGTTGGGGTGGGACAGGGGTATGCTGAAGCTTTCTTT
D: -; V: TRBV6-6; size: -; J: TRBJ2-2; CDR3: CASSYLTGIGGELFF; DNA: TGTGCCAGCAGTTACCTCACAGGGATTGGCGGGGAGCTGTTTTTT
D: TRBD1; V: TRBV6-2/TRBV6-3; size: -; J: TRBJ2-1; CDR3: CASSTRAGTGFHEQFF; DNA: TGTGCCAGCAGTACGCGCGCCGGGACAGGGTTCCATGAGCAGTTCTTC
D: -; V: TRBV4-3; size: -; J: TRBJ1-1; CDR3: CASSQDPGDTEAFF; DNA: TGCGCCAGCAGCCAAGACCCAGGGGACACTGAAGCTTTCTTT
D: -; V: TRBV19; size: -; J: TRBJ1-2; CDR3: CASSPTGYGYTF; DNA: TGTGCCAGTAGTCCGACGGGGTATGGCTACACCTTC
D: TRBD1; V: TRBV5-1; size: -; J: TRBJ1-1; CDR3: CASSLDRDRGSTEAFF; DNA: TGCGCCAGCAGCTTAGACCGGGACAGAGGGAGCACTGAAGCTTTCTTT
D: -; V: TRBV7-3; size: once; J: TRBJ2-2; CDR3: CASSPRGGELFF; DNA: TGTGCCAGCAGCCCCCGGGGCGGGGAGCTGTTTTTT
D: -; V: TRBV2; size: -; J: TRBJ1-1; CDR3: CASSEYRDGNTEAFF; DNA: TGTGCCAGCAGTGAGTACAGGGACGGGAACACTGAAGCTTTCTTT